Shown below are 26 T cell receptor beta chains from a single sample sequenced in a study of T cells in Graves' hyperthyroidism and ophthalmopathy. Amplification of TCR beta CDR3 regions was performed using RNA transcripts as template. First-round RT-PCR with HTBI primers amplified the TCR CDR3 region. TCRdb recomputed calls from the multiplex PCR reads with MiXCR, one row per CDR3 protein. The sample lists more than 300,000 distinct CDR3 sequences, 13% occurring once. Sequenced material: blood. Source of these receptors: a woman between 18 and 30 years old with Graves' hyperthyroidism.

This clonotype was picked up many times. CDR3 in DNA: TGTGCCAGCAGCTTCCCACACTCCTACGAGCAGTACTTC. This encodes CASSFPHSYEQYF. V gene TRBV5-5 combines with J gene TRBJ2-7; no definite D call. Germline-derived CDR1 and CDR2 are SGHKS and YYEKEE (reference sequence). V lost 2 bases and J lost 0, with 6 bases in between. The CDR3 contains 13 residues.

This clonotype was picked up many times. The genes are TRBV20-1 and TRBJ1-1, with D uncertain. V was pared by 1 base and J by 4 bases, with 10 bases between. The CDR3 is 13 residues long. Per the germline V gene, CDR1 is DFQATT and CDR2 is SNEGSKA (reference sequence). This CDR3 reads CSARGEGGTEAFF. CDR3 bases: TGCAGTGCTAGAGGGGAGGGAGGCACTGAAGCTTTCTTT.

This clonotype was recorded many times. The rearrangement joins TRBV7-8 to TRBJ2-2; D is unclear. The CDR3 runs to 14 residues. The V gene lost 2 bases and the J gene lost 6 bases, with 10 bases spanning the gap. CDR1 is SGHVS, CDR2 FQNEAQ, per germline. The CDR3 bases are TGTGCCAGCAGCTTATCCAAAACCGCCGGGGAGCTGTTTTTT. This encodes CASSLSKTAGELFF.

This clonotype has ten or more counts. V usage is TRBV14 and J usage is TRBJ1-6; TRBD1 is a possible D gene (5 bases). This CDR3 region has 14 residues. V shed 5 bases and J shed 7 bases, with 12 bases lying between them. In germline, CDR1 is SGHDN, CDR2 FVKESK. The CDR3 reads CASSEGRANSPLHF. The CDR3 nucleotides read TGTGCCAGCAGCGAAGGCAGGGCAAATTCACCCCTCCACTTT. The variable domain in full, with the rest retrieved from reference TRBV14 and TRBJ1-6, is EAGVTQFPSHSVIEKGQTVTLRCDPISGHDNLYWYRRVMGKEIKFLLHFVKESKQDESGMPNNRFLAERTGGTYSTLKVQPAELEDSGVYFCASSEGRANSPLHFGNGTRLTVT.

The rearrangement joins TRBV30 to TRBJ2-2; D not resolved. The V end lost 4 bases, the J end lost 4 bases, and 7 bases lay between the germline ends. CDR3 length: 12 residues. Germline-derived CDR1 and CDR2 are GTSNPN and SVGIG (reference sequence). The CDR3 DNA is TGTGCCTGGATTCAGCGCACCGGGGAGCTGTTTTTT. Amino acid sequence: CAWIQRTGELFF.

This clonotype was seen a handful of times. J is TRBJ2-2 and V is TRBV7-9, with unresolved D. CDR3 size: 14 residues. V gave up 7 bases and J gave up 1 base, with 10 bases separating them. CDR1 and CDR2 from the germline V gene are SEHNR and FQNEAQ (reference sequence). CDR3 DNA sequence: TGTGCCAGCAACCCCCAGCTGAACACCGGGGAGCTGTTTTTT. Translating it yields CASNPQLNTGELFF.

This clonotype was counted many times. V is TRBV7-2 and J is TRBJ1-5, with D possibly being TRBD1 (6 bases). The CDR3 has 12 residues. Trimming took 11 bases from V and 4 from J, leaving 12 bases between them. Germline V gene lookup returns CDR1 SGHTA and CDR2 FQGNSA. CDR3 residues: CASGVQNQPQHF. Written as DNA, the CDR3 is TGTGCCTCAGGGGTCCAAAATCAGCCCCAGCATTTT. The entire variable domain, with the rest obtained from reference TRBV7-2 and TRBJ1-5, is as follows: GAGVSQSPSNKVTEKGKDVELRCDPISGHTALYWYRQSLGQGLEFLIYFQGNSAPDKSGLPSDRFSAERTGGSVSTLTIQRTQQEDSAVYLCASGVQNQPQHFGDGTRLSIL.

As concerns this clonotype: One junction end does not reproduce the germline sequence, and a read error may be involved. J is TRBJ1-4 and V is TRBV6-1; D is ambiguous. The length of the CDR3 is 12 residues. Germline lookup yields CDR1 MNHNS and CDR2 SASEGT. CDR3 DNA: TGTGCCAGCAGGGAAGGGAATCGGAAACTGTTTTTT. This codes for CASREGNRKLFF.

This clonotype was seen ten or more times. V gene TRBV2 combines with J gene TRBJ1-6; D remains unclear. Germline-derived CDR1 and CDR2 are SNHLY and FYNNEI. The CDR3 contains 14 residues. V lost 1 base and J 10 bases, leaving 11 bases between the germline ends. The CDR3 reads CASSEVWASSPLHF. CDR3 DNA sequence: TGTGCCAGCAGTGAAGTATGGGCAAGCTCACCCCTCCACTTT.

This clonotype appeared a few times. V is TRBV15 and J is TRBJ2-2; D not resolved. Germline assignment: CDR1 LNHNV and CDR2 YYDKDF (reference sequence). V was trimmed by 0 bases and J by 1 base, leaving 9 bases between them. The CDR3 sequence is 16 residues long. CDR3 in DNA: TGTGCCACCAGCAGAGATTGGGGAATGAACACCGGGGAGCTGTTTTTT. Translating it yields CATSRDWGMNTGELFF. Supplemented by reference TRBV15 and TRBJ2-2, the full variable domain reads DAMVIQNPRYQVTQFGKPVTLSCSQTLNHNVMYWYQQKSSQAPKLLFHYYDKDFNNEADTPDNFQSRRPNTSFCFLDIRSPGLGDTAMYLCATSRDWGMNTGELFFGEGSRLTVL.

The table lists this clonotype with many counts. The V gene is TRBV5-1, the J gene TRBJ1-4, with D uncertain. Germline CDR1 reads SGHRS; CDR2 reads YFSETQ. The V end was cut by 0 bases, the J end by 4 bases, with 7 bases between. The CDR3 is 14 amino acids. The CDR3 DNA is TGCGCCAGCAGCTTGGGCAGCGGTAATGAAAAACTGTTTTTT. Its protein product is CASSLGSGNEKLFF.

This clonotype was seen more than once but under ten times. V usage is TRBV19 and J usage is TRBJ2-4; 9 bases are a match to TRBD1. V lost 8 bases, J lost 7 bases, and 15 bases stayed unmatched. CDR1 and CDR2 (germline): LNHDA, SQIVND (reference sequence). CDR3 size: 16 residues. Written as DNA, the CDR3 is TGTGCCAGTTCAGACAGGGGGTTAGCCAACGGGAACATTCAGTACTTC. Translated, it gives CASSDRGLANGNIQYF.

This clonotype occurred many times. The chain has TRBV20-1 and TRBJ2-3; D is uncertain. The CDR3 has 14 residues. The germline V gene has CDR1 DFQATT and CDR2 SNEGSKA (reference sequence). Trimming pared 6 bases from V and 0 bases from J, leaving 13 bases between. CDR3 DNA: TGCAGTGCCCAAACCCTGATAAGCACAGATACGCAGTATTTT. Its translation: CSAQTLISTDTQYF.

This clonotype was counted many times. This rearrangement joins TRBV20-1 to TRBJ2-7; 8 bases are a match to TRBD2. Germline CDR1 DFQATT, CDR2 SNEGSKA (reference sequence). CDR3 size: 12 residues. V lost 2 bases and J lost 6; bases outside the gene matches: 3. For the CDR3, the DNA is TGCAGTGCTAGACTAGCGGGCTCCGAGCAGTACTTC. This gives the protein CSARLAGSEQYF.

This clonotype was detected many times. The V gene is TRBV5-1, the J gene TRBJ2-3, with 9 bases that match TRBD1. Trimming at V came to 4 bases and at J to 0 bases, leaving 3 bases not matched to a gene. The CDR3 is 15 amino acids. Germline CDR1 and CDR2: SGHRS and YFSETQ. This CDR3 reads CASSGTGRSTDTQYF. DNA of the CDR3: TGCGCCAGCAGCGGGACAGGGCGCAGCACAGATACGCAGTATTTT.

This clonotype was seen many times. The genes are TRBV9 and TRBJ1-4, with 8 bases lining up with TRBD1. Germline V gene data show CDR1 as SGDLS and CDR2 as YYNGEE. The CDR3 contains 16 residues. V gave up 3 bases and J gave up 1 base; unmatched junction bases: 5. CDR3 sequence reads: CASSATGGVTNEKLFF. In nucleotides, the CDR3 is TGTGCCAGCAGCGCCACAGGGGGAGTAACTAATGAAAAACTGTTTTTT. Based on the CDR3 plus reference TRBV9 and TRBJ1-4, the full variable domain is DSGVTQTPKHLITATGQRVTLRCSPRSGDLSVYWYQQSLDQGLQFLIQYYNGEERAKGNILERFSAQQFPDLHSELNLSSLELGDSALYFCASSATGGVTNEKLFFGSGTQLSVL.

This clonotype was picked up many times. The chain joins TRBV9 to TRBJ2-3, with TRBD2 matching over 8 bases. Trimming removed 10 bases from V and 2 bases from J; junction bases left unmatched: 9. The germline V gene has CDR1 SGDLS and CDR2 YYNGEE. The CDR3 is 14 amino acids. This chain's CDR3 is CALRPGGPTDTQYF. DNA of the CDR3: TGTGCCCTCAGACCGGGGGGGCCCACAGATACGCAGTATTTT.

This clonotype showed up many times. The chain carries TRBV3-1 and TRBJ1-2; D is possibly TRBD1 (6 bases). CDR1 and CDR2 from the germline V gene are LGHDT and YNNKEL (reference sequence). Trimming left V 2 bases short and J 8 bases short, with 12 bases between. The CDR3 covers 13 residues. The CDR3 coding sequence is TGTGCCAGCAGCCAACTGCTGGGGGGCGGCTACACCTTC. It codes for CASSQLLGGGYTF.

This clonotype occurred many times. This chain uses TRBV20-1 with TRBJ1-2; 10 bases match TRBD1. V dropped 3 bases and J dropped 4; count of bases not matched to a gene: 17. The CDR3 runs 18 residues. CDR1 and CDR2 (germline): DFQATT, SNEGSKA (reference sequence). The CDR3 coding sequence is TGCAGTGCTAGCGCGGAGGGACAGGGGATAATGGGCGGCTATGGCTACACCTTC. This encodes CSASAEGQGIMGGYGYTF.

The V call is TRBV19, the J call TRBJ2-3, with D uncertain. Trimming removed 3 bases at V and 6 bases at J, with 13 bases between. Germline V CDR1 and CDR2: LNHDA, SQIVND (reference sequence). The CDR3 covers 14 residues. CDR3 sequence: CASSIEGQGDTQYF. The CDR3 bases are TGTGCCAGTAGTATCGAAGGCCAAGGGGATACGCAGTATTTT.

This clonotype was recorded at least ten times. The chain employs TRBV11-2 and TRBJ1-3; D possibly corresponds to TRBD1 (5 bases). The CDR3 sequence is 17 residues long. V shed 3 bases and J shed 4 bases, with 19 bases lying between them. Germline-derived CDR1 and CDR2 are SGHAT and FQNNGV. CDR3 amino acids: CASSFSGGRSHGNTIYF. The CDR3 DNA is TGTGCCAGCAGCTTCAGTGGGGGACGCAGTCACGGAAACACCATATATTTT.

At least ten counts were recorded for this clonotype. The chain links TRBV24-1 to TRBJ2-6; 9 bases are shared with TRBD1. The trim removed 3 bases at V and 3 bases at J, leaving 5 bases unmatched. The CDR3 runs 17 residues. The germline gives CDR1 KGHDR, CDR2 SFDVKD. The CDR3 bases are TGTGCCACCAGTGATCCGGGACAGGGTGATGGGGCCAACGTCCTGACTTTC. Protein: CATSDPGQGDGANVLTF.

This clonotype was counted many times. The chain combines TRBV18 with TRBJ1-2, with D possibly matching TRBD1 (5 bases). CDR3 length equals 13 residues. Germline values: CDR1 KGHSH, CDR2 LQKENI. With 6 bases removed from V and 0 bases from J, the gap between germline ends came to 8 bases. CDR3 coding DNA: TGTGCCAGCTCGGGGCAGGCTAACTATGGCTACACCTTC. Encoded protein: CASSGQANYGYTF.

This clonotype was detected ten times or more. The chain has TRBV20-1 and TRBJ2-7; 8 nucleotides line up with TRBD1. CDR3 length equals 13 residues. Per germline, CDR1 DFQATT and CDR2 SNEGSKA (reference sequence). Trimming at V came to 6 bases and at J to 6 bases, leaving 10 bases not matched to a gene. The CDR3 reads CSALGQGSGEQYF. For the CDR3, the DNA is TGCAGTGCCCTTGGACAGGGTTCCGGCGAGCAGTACTTC.

The V call is TRBV29-1, the J call TRBJ2-5; D might be TRBD1 (6 bases). Per germline, CDR1 SQVTM and CDR2 ANQGSEA. The CDR3 has 14 amino acids. The ends were cut back, 2 bases at V and 5 bases at J, with 15 bases in the middle. The CDR3 protein is CSVENRPGVETQYF. In DNA form, the CDR3 reads TGCAGCGTTGAAAATCGCCCAGGGGTCGAGACCCAGTACTTC. Based on the CDR3 plus reference TRBV29-1 and TRBJ2-5, the full variable domain is SAVISQKPSRDICQRGTSLTIQCQVDSQVTMMFWYRQQPGQSLTLIATANQGSEATYESGFVIDKFPISRPNLTFSTLTVSNMSPEDSSIYLCSVENRPGVETQYFGPGTRLLVL.

This clonotype was recorded many times. The chain links TRBV18 to TRBJ2-7, with a weak D call TRBD1 (6 bases). The ends were cut back, 3 bases at V and 5 bases at J, with 11 bases in the middle. CDR3 length equals 13 residues. The germline CDR1 and CDR2 sequences are KGHSH and LQKENI. CDR3 sequence (DNA): TGTGCCAGCTCACCCTGGGACACCGACGAGCAGTACTTC. The encoded protein is CASSPWDTDEQYF.